The 27 T cell receptor beta chains below all came from one sample that was sequenced in a study of blood T cell repertoires in COVID-19. Method: immunoSEQ multiplex PCR; TCRdb's copy keeps in-frame clones and lacks some. The sample comprises approximately 200,000 clones, 65% to 85% of which are singletons, and approximately 3% rests with the top ten. Source material: PBMCs or T cells enriched from blood (not recorded which). The receptor source for this set is a woman under 40 who had recovered from COVID-19.

A few counts support this clone. The chain combines TRBV4-1 with TRBJ2-1, with TRBD2 matching over 12 bases. V shed 5 bases, J shed 7 bases, and the junction held 12 bases outside the gene matches. Germline values: CDR1 MGHRA, CDR2 YSYEKL. This CDR3 comprises 17 residues. CDR3 protein: CASSMGLAGRMGNEQFF. In nucleotides, the CDR3 is TGCGCCAGCAGCATGGGACTAGCGGGCAGAATGGGGAATGAGCAGTTCTTC.

This chain links TRBV25-1 with TRBJ1-2, with 8 bases aligning to TRBD1. The junction had 4 bases not matched to a gene; V was cut back by 4 bases and J by 3 bases. Germline CDR1 MGHDK, CDR2 SYGVNS. This CDR3 is built from 14 residues. CDR3 DNA sequence: TGTGCCAGCAGTGGGACAGGGAGGCACTATGGCTACACCTTC. Its protein product is CASSGTGRHYGYTF.

The chain couples TRBV5-8 to TRBJ1-4, with 7 positions matching TRBD1. Unmatched junction bases numbered 5, after V lost 4 bases and J lost 2 bases. The CDR3 length is 15 residues. CDR1 is SGHTS, CDR2 YDEGEE, per germline. CDR3 protein: CASSPAGQTNEKLFF. The CDR3 DNA is TGTGCCAGCAGCCCCGCGGGACAGACTAATGAAAAACTGTTTTTT.

V gene TRBV10-3 combines with J gene TRBJ1-4; D may be TRBD1 (5 bases). The V end was cut by 1 base, the J end by 8 bases, with 14 bases between. CDR1 ENHRY and CDR2 SYGVKD come from the germline V gene. CDR3 length: 15 amino acids. Here the CDR3 DNA reads TGTGCCATCAGTGAGTTTGGGGGGAGTAAGGAAAAACTGTTTTTT. Its protein product is CAISEFGGSKEKLFF.

CDR3 region: CASSPGGSGRSEQYF. CDR3 bases: TGTGCCAGCAGCCCTGGGGGTAGCGGGAGGAGCGAGCAGTACTTC. The rearrangement joins TRBV9 to TRBJ2-7; 10 bases line up with TRBD2. J was trimmed by 6 bases and V by 4 bases; bases with no gene match: 10. Per the germline V gene, CDR1 is SGDLS and CDR2 is YYNGEE. The CDR3 totals 15 residues.

The V call is TRBV29-1, the J call TRBJ2-5; tentative D call: TRBD1 (6 bases). Germline CDR1 SQVTM, CDR2 ANQGSEA. The V gene lost 4 bases and the J gene lost 5 bases, with 14 bases spanning the gap. This CDR3 has 13 residues. The CDR3 DNA is TGCAGCGTTGTAGGGGGTATAGGCGAGACCCAGTACTTC. This encodes CSVVGGIGETQYF.

This clone has only one observation. The CDR3 is CASSNAGFTQHF. The CDR3 coding sequence is TGTGCCAGTAGTAATGCAGGGTTTACCCAGCATTTT. The chain links TRBV19 to TRBJ1-5; possibly TRBD1 for D (5 bases). The length of the CDR3 is 12 residues. V was pared by 4 bases and J by 11 bases, with 12 bases between. From germline, CDR1 is LNHDA and CDR2 SQIVND (reference sequence).

This chain connects TRBV5-1 to TRBJ1-2; maybe TRBD1 (5 bases). The CDR3 is made up of 14 amino acids. V was cut by 0 bases and J by 4 bases, with 10 bases left in between. Germline V gives CDR1 SGHRS, CDR2 YFSETQ. Here the CDR3 reads CASSLDQGGYGYTF. The CDR3 nucleotides read TGCGCCAGCAGCTTGGATCAGGGAGGCTATGGCTACACCTTC.

With respect to this clone: Within the sample, other DNA sequences also encode this same CDR3. The chain joins TRBV6-5 to TRBJ1-3; 10 bases line up with TRBD1. Germline V gene lookup returns CDR1 MNHEY and CDR2 SVGAGI. The CDR3 is 14 residues long. The ends lost 0 bases at V and 7 bases at J; junction bases unmatched: 0. The CDR3 here is CASSYSDRGNTIYF. CDR3 in DNA: TGTGCCAGCAGTTACTCGGACAGGGGGAACACCATATATTTT.

This clone was recorded only once. The chain joins TRBV6-1 to TRBJ2-7; possibly TRBD2 for D (6 bases). CDR1 MNHNS and CDR2 SASEGT come from the germline V gene. V gave up 2 bases and J gave up 7 bases, with 15 bases separating them. This CDR3 comprises 14 residues. The DNA for the CDR3 is TGTGCCAGCAGTGAATCAGGCAGAGCGGGTGAGCAGTACGTC. Translating it yields CASSESGRAGEQYV.

The chain uses TRBV6-5 and TRBJ2-7; perhaps TRBD1 as D (6 bases). Trimming took 4 bases from V and 6 from J, leaving 13 bases between them. Germline V CDR1 and CDR2: MNHEY, SVGAGI. The CDR3 covers 13 residues. This chain's CDR3 is CASSWPQGSEQYF. CDR3 coding DNA: TGTGCCAGCAGTTGGCCACAGGGATCCGAGCAGTACTTC.

This clone came up a few times. This chain uses TRBV24-1 with TRBJ1-3, with D unclear. Trimming cost V 3 bases and J 4 bases, with 6 bases left between them. There are 13 residues in the CDR3. Germline-derived CDR1 and CDR2 are KGHDR and SFDVKD. CDR3 in DNA: TGTGCCACCAGTGATGAACTCGGAAACACCATATATTTT. Its protein product is CATSDELGNTIYF.

This clone was picked up one time. V gene TRBV29-1 combines with J gene TRBJ1-2; possibly TRBD1 for D (6 bases). The germline V and J ends were trimmed by 4 bases and 2 bases, with 11 bases remaining between them. The germline V gene has CDR1 SQVTM and CDR2 ANQGSEA. This CDR3 is built from 13 residues. CDR3 sequence (DNA): TGCAGCGTTGCAATGGACAGAAACTATGGCTACACCTTC. Its protein is CSVAMDRNYGYTF.

The chain uses TRBV10-3 and TRBJ2-1, with D tentatively TRBD1 (5 bases). This CDR3 has 15 amino acids. CDR1 is ENHRY and CDR2 is SYGVKD in the germline V gene. V lost 4 bases, J lost 0 bases, and 10 bases lay in between. The CDR3 region is CAISGGRSSYNEQFF. In DNA, the CDR3 is TGTGCCATCAGTGGGGGCAGGAGCTCCTACAATGAGCAGTTCTTC.

The rearrangement uses TRBV25-1 and TRBJ1-2; 9 bases are shared with TRBD1. Germline CDR1 reads MGHDK; CDR2 reads SYGVNS. The CDR3 is 14 residues long. Trimming took 4 bases from V and 7 from J; bases not matched to a gene: 7. DNA of the CDR3: TGTGCCAGCAGTGGGACAGGGGCTCGGGCTGGCTACACCTTC. Its translation is CASSGTGARAGYTF.

The rearrangement uses TRBV6-2 or TRBV6-3 and TRBJ1-1, with D perhaps TRBD1 (5 bases). Germline V gives CDR1 MNHEY, CDR2 SVGEGT. The CDR3 is made up of 14 amino acids. Between the trimmed V and J ends, which lost 2 bases and 8 bases, there was a span of 15 bases. The CDR3 spells CASSYTSQGQEAFF. Written as DNA, the CDR3 is TGTGCCAGCAGTTACACCTCGCAGGGCCAAGAAGCTTTCTTT.

The rearrangement links TRBV19 to TRBJ1-2; 8 nucleotides line up with TRBD1. V lost 7 bases and J lost 4; bases outside the gene matches: 11. CDR1 and CDR2 from the germline V gene are LNHDA and SQIVND (reference sequence). This CDR3 is 15 amino acids long. CDR3 region: CASIPLDRESYGYTF. The CDR3 DNA reads as TGTGCCAGTATCCCCTTGGACAGGGAATCCTATGGCTACACCTTC.

This sequence joins TRBV5-6 and TRBJ2-5, with TRBD2 matching over 8 bases. After removal of 0 bases from V and 5 bases from J, the junction contained 6 bases not matched to a gene. From germline, CDR1 is SGHDT and CDR2 YYEEEE. The CDR3 has 15 amino acids. The CDR3 region is CASSLAGGAFETQYF. CDR3 nucleotide sequence: TGTGCCAGCAGCTTGGCCGGGGGGGCTTTTGAGACCCAGTACTTC.

The chain is built from TRBV5-1 and TRBJ2-3; 10 nucleotides align to TRBD1. The CDR3 length is 15 residues. Germline CDR1 SGHRS, CDR2 YFSETQ. J lost 3 bases, V lost 4 bases, and 5 bases had no gene match. Here the CDR3 reads CASSPWDRGTDTQYF. The CDR3, as DNA: TGCGCCAGCAGCCCCTGGGACAGGGGTACAGATACGCAGTATTTT.

The V and J genes are TRBV2 and TRBJ1-1, with D hard to call. Germline lookup yields CDR1 SNHLY and CDR2 FYNNEI. The CDR3 totals 15 residues. The V and J ends lost 8 bases and 5 bases respectively, with 21 bases between them. The CDR3 nucleotides are TGTGCCAGCCTTACCCGTCCGGGTCAGAGGACTGAAGCTTTCTTT. Its translation: CASLTRPGQRTEAFF. The full variable domain, its missing parts supplied by reference TRBV2 and TRBJ1-1, is EPEVTQTPSHQVTQMGQEVILRCVPISNHLYFYWYRQILGQKVEFLVSFYNNEISEKSEIFDDQFSVERPDGSNFTLKIRSTKLEDSAMYFCASLTRPGQRTEAFFGQGTRLTVV.

This clone has a count of ten or more. V usage is TRBV7-8 and J usage is TRBJ2-7; D might be TRBD2 (6 bases). V dropped 3 bases and J dropped 2 bases, with 8 bases sitting between them. The CDR3 contains 13 residues. Germline V CDR1 and CDR2: SGHVS, FQNEAQ. The CDR3 DNA follows: TGTGCCAGCAGCTTGGGGGGAACCTACGAGCAGTACGTC. Translated, it gives CASSLGGTYEQYV.

To note about this clone: The sample holds other DNA sequences that translate to the same CDR3. V is TRBV7-9 and J is TRBJ2-3, with 9 bases matching TRBD2. The CDR3 contains 15 residues. The germline V gene has CDR1 SEHNR and CDR2 FQNEAQ (reference sequence). V was pared by 3 bases and J by 1 base, with 2 bases of the junction left unmatched. In DNA, the CDR3 is TGTGCCAGCAGCTTGGCTAGCGGGGGCACAGATACGCAGTATTTT. Its translation: CASSLASGGTDTQYF. Using reference TRBV7-9 and TRBJ2-3 for the parts outside the CDR3, the full variable domain is DTGVSQNPRHKITKRGQNVTFRCDPISEHNRLYWYRQTLGQGPEFLTYFQNEAQLEKSRLLSDRFSAERPKGSFSTLEIQRTEQGDSAMYLCASSLASGGTDTQYFGPGTRLTVL.

Only a few counts were recorded for this clone. This rearrangement joins TRBV28 to TRBJ1-5, with TRBD1 as a possible D gene (5 bases). Germline CDR1 MDHEN, CDR2 SYDVKM. The CDR3 loop spans 16 amino acids. V dropped 3 bases and J dropped 2 bases, with 14 bases sitting between them. This CDR3 is CASSLLTWGGNQPQHF. In nucleotides, the CDR3 is TGTGCCAGCAGTTTGCTGACCTGGGGCGGCAATCAGCCCCAGCATTTT.

The genes are TRBV7-3 and TRBJ2-5; 10 bases fit TRBD1. Germline V gene sequence: CDR1 SGHTA, CDR2 FQGTGA. This CDR3 region has 16 residues. V trimming: 5 bases; J trimming: 7 bases; junction bases outside the gene matches: 13. The CDR3 protein is CASSHTTDRGRRTQYF. DNA of the CDR3: TGTGCCAGCAGCCACACTACGGACAGGGGGAGGAGGACCCAGTACTTC.

The rearrangement uses TRBV28 and TRBJ2-3; D not certain. This CDR3 region has 12 residues. The germline gives CDR1 MDHEN, CDR2 SYDVKM. Trimming took off 8 bases at V and 5 bases at J, with 11 bases between the two ends. CDR3 nucleotide sequence: TGTGCCAGCGCAAATCCTAAAGATACGCAGTATTTT. Translation: CASANPKDTQYF.

This chain links TRBV6-1 with TRBJ2-7; D not certain. V lost 1 base to trimming and J lost 1 base, with 5 bases between them. The CDR3 is 13 amino acids. Germline CDR1 MNHNS, CDR2 SASEGT. The CDR3 is CASSEGPSYEQYF. The CDR3 nucleotides are TGTGCCAGCAGTGAAGGGCCATCCTACGAGCAGTACTTC.

CDR3 sequence: CASSFSSGSTDTQYF. The CDR3 coding sequence is TGTGCCAGCAGTTTTTCTAGCGGGAGCACAGATACGCAGTATTTT. The chain recombines TRBV28 with TRBJ2-3; 8 bases match TRBD2. The V and J ends lost 3 bases and 0 bases, in that order; junction bases with no gene match: 2. This CDR3 region has 15 residues. Germline lookup yields CDR1 MDHEN and CDR2 SYDVKM.